This TCR beta chain was found in a study of cytomegalovirus exposure and HLA in healthy donors. On the study more broadly: A preliminary data release comprised roughly 85 million unique TCRs obtained from HLA-typed donors.

With respect to this clone: No antigen is known for it.

General study findings and limits: An observed cluster of highly shared sequence variants was recorded as a likely sequencing artifact. A later analysis found most CMV-associated TCR beta chains apparently HLA-restricted.

60 Vbeta and 13 Jbeta primers were used in PCR. Assay used: immunoSEQ multiplex PCR; TCRdb lists only in-frame clones, some missing. Of around 61,000 clones listed, more than 70% were seen once; the top ten hold approximately 1.5%. Germline CDR1 is SGHKS and CDR2 is YYEKEE (reference sequence). J was trimmed by 6 bases and V by 0 bases; bases with no gene match: 6. CDR3 length equals 16 residues. The receptor was isolated from a man younger than 45 in good health and CMV-seropositive. The chain employs TRBV5-5 and TRBJ2-2, with 9 bases lining up with TRBD1. Sequenced sample: PBMCs. This CDR3 reads CASSLEGTGISGELFF. DNA of the CDR3: TGTGCCAGCAGCTTGGAAGGGACAGGGATATCCGGGGAGCTGTTTTTT. Full variable domain (remainder filled in from reference TRBV5-5 and TRBJ2-2): DAGVTQSPTHLIKTRGQQVTLRCSPISGHKSVSWYQQVLGQGPQFIFQYYEKEERGRGNFPDRFSARQFPNYSSELNVNALLLGDSALYLCASSLEGTGISGELFFGEGSRLTVL.